This entry lists 10 T cell receptor beta chains sequenced from one sample in a study of shared clonotypes between healthy human individuals. Sequencing was performed with immunoSEQ multiplex PCR; in TCRdb, only in-frame clones are kept and a portion is missing. The top ten hold over 0.1% of the sample, which has more than 2 million clones, under 97% seen once. Sequencing was done on a sample of naive CD4+ T cells sorted from blood. Subset given: CD45RA+ positively selected. The receptors here all came from a man younger than 30 in good health.

V usage is TRBV10-3 and J usage is TRBJ2-3, with a tentative D call TRBD2 (5 bases). The V end lost 5 bases, the J end lost 0 bases, and 15 bases lay between the germline ends. Germline V CDR1 and CDR2: ENHRY, SYGVKD. The CDR3 is 16 residues long. The CDR3 protein is CAISTSAGVSTDTQYF. The CDR3 DNA follows: TGTGCCATCAGTACTTCTGCGGGTGTTAGCACAGATACGCAGTATTTT.

This clone was seen a single time. One end of the junction does not line up with germline, which may come from a read error. The CDR3 region has the DNA TGTGCTAGCATCCCACAGGGGTGGAGTGCCTATGGCTACACCTTC. It encodes CASIPQGWSAYGYTF. The chain couples TRBV7-7 to TRBJ1-2, with TRBD1 matching 7 bases. The CDR3 consists of 15 residues. Germline assignment: CDR1 SSHAT and CDR2 FNYEAQ (reference sequence).

The chain joins TRBV7-2 to TRBJ2-1, with 12 bases lining up with TRBD2. The germline V gene has CDR1 SGHTA and CDR2 FQGNSA. CDR3 length equals 14 residues. Trimming removed 8 bases from V and 9 bases from J; junction bases left unmatched: 8. CDR3 sequence reads: CASLPSGRASEQFF. The CDR3 DNA reads as TGTGCCAGCTTGCCTAGCGGGAGGGCATCTGAGCAGTTCTTC.

In the case of this clone: Other DNA sequences in this specimen translate into the identical CDR3. The chain is built from TRBV9 and TRBJ2-7; 11 nucleotides agree with TRBD2. This CDR3 contains 15 residues. V lost 0 bases and J lost 3; bases outside the gene matches: 2. CDR1 is SGDLS and CDR2 is YYNGEE in the germline V gene. Here the CDR3 DNA reads TGTGCCAGCAGCGTAGGTACTAGCGGGAGCTACGAGCAGTACTTC. Amino acids: CASSVGTSGSYEQYF.

In the case of this clone: The sample has other DNA sequences that encode this CDR3 too. The chain recombines TRBV5-1 with TRBJ2-1; 11 nucleotides line up with TRBD2. The germline gives CDR1 SGHRS, CDR2 YFSETQ. J was trimmed by 8 bases and V by 0 bases; bases with no gene match: 4. The CDR3 length is 15 residues. The CDR3 reads CASSLGLAGLDEQFF. The CDR3 bases are TGCGCCAGCAGCTTGGGACTAGCGGGGTTGGATGAGCAGTTCTTC. The whole variable domain, filled in from reference TRBV5-1 and TRBJ2-1, reads KAGVTQTPRYLIKTRGQQVTLSCSPISGHRSVSWYQQTPGQGLQFLFEYFSETQRNKGNFPGRFSGRQFSNSRSEMNVSTLELGDSALYLCASSLGLAGLDEQFFGPGTRLTVL.

The chain couples TRBV2 to TRBJ2-3; TRBD2 matches at 7 bases. V trimming: 8 bases; J trimming: 10 bases; junction bases outside the gene matches: 6. The CDR3 runs to 11 residues. Per the germline V gene, CDR1 is SNHLY and CDR2 is FYNNEI. The CDR3 region is CASSGLGAQYF. The DNA of the CDR3 is TGTGCCAGCTCAGGACTAGGCGCGCAGTATTTT.

The chain links TRBV5-6 to TRBJ1-1, with unresolved D. The germline V and J ends were trimmed by 4 bases and 4 bases, with 17 bases remaining between them. CDR3 length: 15 residues. The germline V gene has CDR1 SGHDT and CDR2 YYEEEE. CDR3 region: CASSPLATSGTEAFF. CDR3 sequence (DNA): TGTGCCAGCAGCCCTCTGGCAACCTCGGGCACTGAAGCTTTCTTT. The variable domain in full, completed from reference TRBV5-6 and TRBJ1-1, reads DAGVTQSPTHLIKTRGQQVTLRCSPKSGHDTVSWYQQALGQGPQFIFQYYEEEERQRGNFPDRFSGHQFPNYSSELNVNALLLGDSALYLCASSPLATSGTEAFFGQGTRLTVV.

The CDR3 nucleotides read TGTGCCAGTAGTATCAACCAGGTGGGGAGCTACGAGCAGTACTTC. Amino acids: CASSINQVGSYEQYF. J is TRBJ2-7 and V is TRBV19; possibly TRBD2 for D (5 bases). Per the germline V gene, CDR1 is LNHDA and CDR2 is SQIVND (reference sequence). The CDR3 is 15 residues long. V lost 3 bases and J 3 bases, leaving 15 bases between the germline ends. Drawing the rest from reference TRBV19 and TRBJ2-7, the complete variable domain is DGGITQSPKYLFRKEGQNVTLSCEQNLNHDAMYWYRQDPGQGLRLIYYSQIVNDFQKGDIAEGYSVSREKKESFPLTVTSAQKNPTAFYLCASSINQVGSYEQYFGPGTRLTVT.

The chain combines TRBV11-2 with TRBJ2-4; TRBD2 is a possible D gene (6 bases). V gave up 5 bases and J gave up 6 bases, with 11 bases separating them. Germline V gene sequence: CDR1 SGHAT, CDR2 FQNNGV. CDR3 length: 13 residues. Here the CDR3 DNA reads TGTGCCAGCAGCCCGGACTACCGAAACATTCAGTACTTC. It codes for CASSPDYRNIQYF. Full variable domain (rest looked up from reference TRBV11-2 and TRBJ2-4): EAGVAQSPRYKIIEKRQSVAFWCNPISGHATLYWYQQILGQGPKLLIQFQNNGVVDDSQLPKDRFSAERLKGVDSTLKIQPAKLEDSAVYLCASSPDYRNIQYFGAGTRLSVL.

This clone was observed once. The rearrangement joins TRBV27 to TRBJ2-3, with D possibly matching TRBD2 (5 bases). The CDR3 has 15 residues. Looked up from germline, CDR1 is MNHEY and CDR2 is SMNVEV (reference sequence). V was cut by 6 bases and J by 3 bases, with 16 bases left in between. The CDR3 nucleotides read TGTGCCAGCAGCCGCGTGGAGGCGCTGACAGATACGCAGTATTTT. Its translation is CASSRVEALTDTQYF.